This T cell receptor (beta chain) was sequenced in a study of blood T cell repertoires in COVID-19. This clone was counted a single time. TCRdb's copy holds only in-frame clones and misses some; the assay was immunoSEQ multiplex PCR. The data show roughly 300,000 clones, roughly 90% seen once. Enrolled during active infection, Seattle patients were then followed longitudinally. This CDR3 is built from 13 residues. V dropped 1 base and J dropped 6 bases, with 8 bases sitting between them. Germline V gives CDR1 SGHNT, CDR2 YYREEE (reference sequence). Sequencing was performed on peripheral blood. The chain uses TRBV5-4 and TRBJ1-5; D unresolved. This TCR derives from a woman in her twenties or thirties with COVID-19, enrolled during active disease. The CDR3 loop reads CASSLSLGQPQHF. The CDR3 coding sequence is TGTGCCAGCAGCTTGAGTCTAGGTCAGCCCCAGCATTTT.